The next 3 T cell receptor beta chains were all read from a single sample in a study of blood T cell repertoires in COVID-19. The method was immunoSEQ multiplex PCR; TCRdb's version includes in-frame clones alone and lacks a portion of them. The data show about 70,000 clones, with roughly 91% seen just once and approximately 10% held by the top ten. The source material was peripheral blood. The receptors here all came from a woman between 18 and 29 years old with acute or convalescent COVID-19.

CDR3 coding DNA: TGTGCCAGCTCACCGTCAGGTCTCACAGGGGGCGCGCTGGGCTACACCTTC. Amino acid sequence: CASSPSGLTGGALGYTF. The chain links TRBV18 to TRBJ1-2, with 9 bases identical to TRBD1. CDR1 is KGHSH and CDR2 is LQKENI in the germline V gene. V dropped 3 bases and J dropped 8; count of bases not matched to a gene: 16. There are 17 residues in the CDR3.

V is TRBV5-1 and J is TRBJ1-6, with TRBD1 matching 7 bases. V was pared by 4 bases and J by 0 bases, with 4 bases of the junction left unmatched. This CDR3 has 16 amino acids. Germline V gene sequence: CDR1 SGHRS, CDR2 YFSETQ. The chain's CDR3 is CASSMTGSSYNSPLHF. CDR3 sequence (DNA): TGCGCCAGCAGCATGACAGGGAGCTCCTATAATTCACCCCTCCACTTT.

The gene calls are TRBV7-8 and TRBJ2-7; 8 bases match TRBD1. The CDR3 is 14 residues long. Trimming took 3 bases from V and 3 from J; bases not matched to a gene: 4. From germline, CDR1 is SGHVS and CDR2 FQNEAQ. The CDR3 nucleotides are TGTGCCAGCAGCTTTGAGGACAGGGTCTACGAGCAGTACTTC. This gives the protein CASSFEDRVYEQYF.